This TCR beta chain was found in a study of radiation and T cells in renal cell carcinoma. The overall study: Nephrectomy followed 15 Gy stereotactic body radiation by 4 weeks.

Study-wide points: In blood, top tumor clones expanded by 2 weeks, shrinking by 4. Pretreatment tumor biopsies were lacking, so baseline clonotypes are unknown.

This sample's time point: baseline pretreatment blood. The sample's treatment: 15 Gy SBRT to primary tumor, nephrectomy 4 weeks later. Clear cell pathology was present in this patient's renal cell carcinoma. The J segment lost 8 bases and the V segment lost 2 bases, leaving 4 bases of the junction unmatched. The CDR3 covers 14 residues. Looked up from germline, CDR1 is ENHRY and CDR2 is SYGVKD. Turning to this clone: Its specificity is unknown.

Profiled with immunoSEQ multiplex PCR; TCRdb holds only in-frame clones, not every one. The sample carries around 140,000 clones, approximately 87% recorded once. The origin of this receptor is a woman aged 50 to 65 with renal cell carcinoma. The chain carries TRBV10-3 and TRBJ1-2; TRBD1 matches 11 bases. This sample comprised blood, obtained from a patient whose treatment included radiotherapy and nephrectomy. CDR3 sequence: CAISEAGQGAGYTF. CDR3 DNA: TGTGCCATCAGTGAGGCTGGACAGGGGGCAGGCTACACCTTC.